The 2 T cell receptor beta chains in this list originate from one sample, sequenced in a study of EBV T-cell therapy then PD-1 blockade in nasopharyngeal carcinoma. TCRdb's table, derived via immunoSEQ multiplex PCR, lists solely in-frame clones and lacks some. The table has approximately 23,000 clones, over 65% seen once. Treatment here: AdE1-LMPpoly-expanded autologous EBV-specific T-cell therapy followed by anti-PD-1 nivolumab. Their recognized antigens are unknown. The sequenced sample was CD8+ T cells from blood, obtained at day -245 from a patient whose treatment included autologous EBV-specific T cells and nivolumab. The origin of the receptors is a man in his forties or fifties with nasopharyngeal carcinoma.

The chain combines TRBV15 with TRBJ2-3, with unresolved D. The V end was cut by 9 bases, the J end by 2 bases, with 15 bases between. The CDR3 contains 14 residues. CDR1 and CDR2 (germline): LNHNV, YYDKDF (reference sequence). DNA of the CDR3: TGTGCCACAGGGCCGGGCGGAGTCACAGATACGCAGTATTTT. Protein product: CATGPGGVTDTQYF.

The sample holds a few counts of this clone. The chain carries TRBV7-9 and TRBJ2-2, with D uncertain. This CDR3 spans 13 amino acids. CDR1 is SEHNR and CDR2 is FQNEAQ in the germline V gene (reference sequence). V was cut by 1 base and J by 10 bases, with 10 bases left in between. The CDR3 is CASSLGSPLELFF. The DNA of the CDR3 is TGTGCCAGCAGCTTAGGGTCGCCCTTGGAGCTGTTTTTT.